This T cell receptor (beta chain) stems from a study of cytomegalovirus exposure and HLA in healthy donors. Findings and caveats of the study: Per a prior analysis, the majority of TCR beta V segments were productive roughly 90% or roughly 30% of the time.

With 60 Vbeta and 13 Jbeta primers, the PCR was carried out. The data were produced by immunoSEQ multiplex PCR, yet TCRdb's version contains in-frame clones alone and is incomplete. The table lists around 37,000 clones, around 69% of them singletons. V dropped 4 bases and J dropped 2 bases, with 12 bases sitting between them. Germline values: CDR1 GTSNPN, CDR2 SVGIG (reference sequence). The CDR3 sequence is 14 residues long. On this clone itself: Antigen: not known.

J is TRBJ1-5 and V is TRBV30, with TRBD1 as a possible D gene (6 bases). The receptor comes from a man aged 25-40 years in good health and CMV-seronegative. Sequenced input: PBMCs. The DNA for the CDR3 is TGTGCCTGGAACAAACAGGGTGGCAATCAGCCCCAGCATTTT. Translation gives CAWNKQGGNQPQHF.